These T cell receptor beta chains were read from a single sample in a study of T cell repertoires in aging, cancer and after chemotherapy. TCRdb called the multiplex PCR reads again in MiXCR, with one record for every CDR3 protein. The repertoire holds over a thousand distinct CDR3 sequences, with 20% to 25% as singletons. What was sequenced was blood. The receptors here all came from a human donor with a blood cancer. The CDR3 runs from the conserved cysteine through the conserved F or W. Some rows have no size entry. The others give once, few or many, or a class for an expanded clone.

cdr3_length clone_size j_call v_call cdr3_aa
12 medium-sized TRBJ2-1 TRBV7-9 CASSDIHNEQFF
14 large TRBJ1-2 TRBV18 CASSPPQGLYGYTF
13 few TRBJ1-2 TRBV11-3 CASSLTATYGYTF
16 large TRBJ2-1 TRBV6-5 CASSTRDSDSYNEQFF
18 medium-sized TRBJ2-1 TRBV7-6 CASSFLAGGPSSYNEQFF
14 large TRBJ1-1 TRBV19 CASSVRVGRAEAFF
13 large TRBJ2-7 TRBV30 CAWDASGSYEQYF
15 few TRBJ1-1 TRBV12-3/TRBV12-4 CASRTGWGFNTEAFF
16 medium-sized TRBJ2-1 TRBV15 CATSRPRTQGYNEQFF
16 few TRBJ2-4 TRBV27 CASSPLAGPPWGIQYF
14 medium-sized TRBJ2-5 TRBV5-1 CASSLEWQSKTQYF
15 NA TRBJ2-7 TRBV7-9 CASSPRGALTYEQYF
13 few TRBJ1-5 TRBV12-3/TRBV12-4 CASRKGGDQPQHF
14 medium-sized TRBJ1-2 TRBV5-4 CASSLDLQARGYTF
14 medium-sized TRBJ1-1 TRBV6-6 CASSPVLRNTEAFF
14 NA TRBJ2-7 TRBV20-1 CSATPGQGSYEQYF
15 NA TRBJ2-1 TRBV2 CASKGTVDSYNEQFF
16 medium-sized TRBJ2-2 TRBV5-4 CASSLPRGGETGELFF
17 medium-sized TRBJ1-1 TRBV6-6 CASSLKGGGIVYTEAFF
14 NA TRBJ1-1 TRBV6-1 CASSGGYMNTEAFF
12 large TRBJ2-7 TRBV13 CASSPNSYEQYF
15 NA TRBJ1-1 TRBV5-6 CASRREWTVNTEAFF
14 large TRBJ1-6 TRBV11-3 CASSLRVENSPLHF
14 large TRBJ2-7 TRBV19 CASSKEGNSYEQYF
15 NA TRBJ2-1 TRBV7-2 CASSLELAGGGEQFF
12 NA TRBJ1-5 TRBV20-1 CSARGFGQPRHF
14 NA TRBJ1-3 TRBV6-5 CASSYSTAGNTIYF
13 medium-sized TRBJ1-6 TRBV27 CASSLGPNSPLHF
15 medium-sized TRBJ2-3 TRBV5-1 CASSGSTRVTDTQYF
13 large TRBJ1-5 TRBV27 CASSWGEGQPQHF
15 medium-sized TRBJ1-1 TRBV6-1 CASNPRRQPNTEAFF
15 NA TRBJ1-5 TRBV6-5 CASPRPQYSNQPQHF
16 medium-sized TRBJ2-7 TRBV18 CASSPPSGQGTYEQYF
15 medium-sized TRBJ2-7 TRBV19 CASSIDFAPGAEQYF
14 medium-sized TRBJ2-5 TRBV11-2 CASSFRRSQETQYF
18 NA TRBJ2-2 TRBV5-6 CASSPKGADNANTGELFF
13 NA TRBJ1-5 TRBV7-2 CASSPQGNQPQHF
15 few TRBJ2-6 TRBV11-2 CASSLGAGGANVLTF
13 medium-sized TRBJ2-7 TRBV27 CASTVSGGGEQYF
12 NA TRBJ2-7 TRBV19 CALAEPGAEQYF
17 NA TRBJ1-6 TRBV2 CASSEGRSYRDNSPLHF
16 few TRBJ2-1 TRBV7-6 CASSLRTSGTYNEQFF
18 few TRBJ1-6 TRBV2 CASRATGRGTAYNSPLHF
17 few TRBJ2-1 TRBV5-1 CASSLTGTGTGANEQFF
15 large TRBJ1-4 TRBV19 CASSILVANNEKLFF
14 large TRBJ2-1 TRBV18 CASSPQRVTEILVF